This is a list of T cell receptor beta chains from one sample in a study of human T cells and chemical hapten exposure. TCRdb re-analysed the RACE reads in MiXCR, keeping a single row per CDR3 protein. Altogether approximately 370,000 distinct CDR3 sequences are present, 4.5% to 7% being singletons, with the ten largest covering under 9.5%. Material: whole blood, obtained in connection with sensitization to the hapten diphenylcyclopropenone (DPC). Receptors originate from a woman under 30 with alopecia areata. Some clones in this sample may be carry-over from other donors' samples. Each CDR3 is given with its conserved first and last residue. A D gene is named only where the DNA matches it firmly.

J	D	V	CDR3
TRBJ1-1	.	TRBV20-1	CSAPDPLGRAFF
TRBJ2-1	TRBD2	TRBV23-1	CASSQLIGGGAIYNEQFF
TRBJ2-3	.	TRBV3-1	CASSQEGGSTDTQYF
TRBJ2-1	TRBD2	TRBV6-2/TRBV6-3	CASSYSRRTSGVLSGNEQFF
TRBJ2-1	TRBD2	TRBV6-2/TRBV6-3	CASSRVAGSNEQFF
TRBJ1-5	TRBD1	TRBV12-3/TRBV12-4	CASSPRTGGGQPQHF
TRBJ2-3	TRBD2	TRBV3-1	CASSQDWTSARYHF
TRBJ1-3	.	TRBV3-1	CASSQAFPGNTIYF
TRBJ2-1	.	TRBV27	CASSQSGDTYNEQFF
TRBJ2-3	TRBD2	TRBV29-1	CSVVDSESGGGADTQYF
TRBJ2-1	.	TRBV7-9	CASSLALAVIF
TRBJ2-6	TRBD1	TRBV7-8	CASSKTGTGSGANVLTF
TRBJ2-5	.	TRBV4-3	CASSQLNGETQYF
TRBJ2-7	TRBD2	TRBV10-2	CATQPERGGVSF
TRBJ1-1	TRBD1	TRBV29-1	CSVPGTGGKAFF